This T cell receptor (beta chain) is from a study of human T cells and chemical hapten exposure. Across the whole study: Chiefly female patients presented with alopecia areata, totalis or universalis. Among samples, TCR yields varied mainly because of small differences in pooled library volume.

The germline V and J ends were trimmed by 1 base and 7 bases, with 14 bases remaining between them. This CDR3 is built from 15 residues. Per germline, CDR1 SEHNR and CDR2 FQNEAQ (reference sequence). With regard to this clonotype: Its antigen is currently unknown.

MiXCR, run by TCRdb on the RACE reads, gives a single entry per CDR3 protein. The sample lists under 450,000 distinct CDR3 sequences; approximately 5.1% were seen once. Study-level findings and limits: No alteration of TCRs above 1 in 1000 frequency was seen with DPC sensitization. Donors, who had alopecia, may show an immune response that differs from healthy people's.

Specified time point: patch test 1, 2 weeks after DPC sensitization. Treatment of the sample: therapeutic diphenylcyclopropenone sensitization with weekly scalp DPC. The source is a woman between 50 and 59 years old with alopecia areata. Some clones in this sample may be carry-over from other donors' samples. The chain carries TRBV7-9 and TRBJ2-1, with a possible D match to TRBD2 (6 bases). The starting material was whole blood, obtained in connection with sensitization to the hapten diphenylcyclopropenone (DPC). The CDR3 loop reads CASSLGVLAGNEQFF. Here the CDR3 DNA reads TGTGCCAGCAGCTTAGGGGTACTAGCTGGTAATGAGCAGTTCTTC.